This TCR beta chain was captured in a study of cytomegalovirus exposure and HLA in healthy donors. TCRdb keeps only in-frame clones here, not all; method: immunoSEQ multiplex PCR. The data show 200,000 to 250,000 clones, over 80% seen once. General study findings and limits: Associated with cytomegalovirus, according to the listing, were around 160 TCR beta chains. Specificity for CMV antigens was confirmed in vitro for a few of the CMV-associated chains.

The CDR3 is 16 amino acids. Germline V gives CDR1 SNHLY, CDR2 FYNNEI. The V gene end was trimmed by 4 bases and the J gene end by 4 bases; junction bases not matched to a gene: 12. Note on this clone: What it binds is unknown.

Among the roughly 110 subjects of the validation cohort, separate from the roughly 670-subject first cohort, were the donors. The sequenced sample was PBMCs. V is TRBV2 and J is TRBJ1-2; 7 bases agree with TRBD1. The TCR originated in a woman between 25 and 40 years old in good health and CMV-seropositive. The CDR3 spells CASSGKGQPTIYGYTF. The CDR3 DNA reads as TGTGCCAGCAGTGGCAAGGGACAGCCCACCATCTATGGCTACACCTTC.